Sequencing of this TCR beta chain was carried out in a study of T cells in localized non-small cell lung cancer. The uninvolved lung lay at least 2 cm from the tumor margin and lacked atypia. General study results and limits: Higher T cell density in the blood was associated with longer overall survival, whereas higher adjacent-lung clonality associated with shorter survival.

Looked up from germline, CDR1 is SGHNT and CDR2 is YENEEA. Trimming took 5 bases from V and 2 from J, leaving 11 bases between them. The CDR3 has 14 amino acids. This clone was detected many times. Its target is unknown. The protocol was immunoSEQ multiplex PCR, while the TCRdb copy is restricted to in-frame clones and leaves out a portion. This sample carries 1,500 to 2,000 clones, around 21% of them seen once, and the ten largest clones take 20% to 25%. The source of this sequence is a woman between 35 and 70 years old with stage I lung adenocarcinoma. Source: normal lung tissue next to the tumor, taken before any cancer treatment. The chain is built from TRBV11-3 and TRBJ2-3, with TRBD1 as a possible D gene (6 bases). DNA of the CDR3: TGTGCCAGCAGCCTAGGACAGTTCACAGATACGCAGTATTTT. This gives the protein CASSLGQFTDTQYF. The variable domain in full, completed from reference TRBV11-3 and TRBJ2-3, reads EAGVVQSPRYKIIEKKQPVAFWCNPISGHNTLYWYLQNLGQGPELLIRYENEEAVDDSQLPKDRFSAERLKGVDSTLKIQPAELGDSAVYLCASSLGQFTDTQYFGPGTRLTVL.